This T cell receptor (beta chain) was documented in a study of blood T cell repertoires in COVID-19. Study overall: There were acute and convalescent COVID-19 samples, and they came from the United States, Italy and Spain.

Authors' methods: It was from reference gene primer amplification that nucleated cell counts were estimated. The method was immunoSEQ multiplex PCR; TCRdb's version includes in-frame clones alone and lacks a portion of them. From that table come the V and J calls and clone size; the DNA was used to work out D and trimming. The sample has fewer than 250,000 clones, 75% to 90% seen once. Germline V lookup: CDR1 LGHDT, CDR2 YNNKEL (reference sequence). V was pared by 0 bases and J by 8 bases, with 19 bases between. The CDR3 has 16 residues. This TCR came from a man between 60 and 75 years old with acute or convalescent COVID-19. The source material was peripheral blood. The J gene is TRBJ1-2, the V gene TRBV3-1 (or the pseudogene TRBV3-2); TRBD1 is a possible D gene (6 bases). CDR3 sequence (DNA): TGTGCCAGCAGCCAAGAAGGCGGTGCGGGGGGCCGGGGCTACACCTTC. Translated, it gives CASSQEGGAGGRGYTF.